This TCR delta chain was sequenced for a study of gammadelta T cells in human blood (dated by TCRdb to about 2020). What the study reported, not specific to this receptor: According to the study, polyclonal expansion of innate gamma-delta T cells right after birth appeared to be driven by microbial exposure.

Libraries came from RT-PCR. The instrument given in TCRdb is Illumina MiSeq. For TCRdb, the public reads were processed anew by CATT, and duplicate DNA sequences were folded into one row. The sample has about 1,400 delta-chain clones on record, about 18% of them singletons. Of the sample, about 9.5% falls within the top ten clones. As for this clone: No cognate antigen has been identified for it. No clone much larger than this one lies a single base away; base qualities are absent.

Trimming accounts for 4 bases at V and 0 bases at J, while the number of junction bases matched to no gene is 28. The germline V gene supplies CDR1 TSWWSYY and CDR2 QGS. The CDR3 runs 24 residues from the cysteine to the phenylalanine. The read is trimmed to its CDR3 DNA, 72 bases read in frame from base 1. This TCR derives from a human donor. The V and J genes are TRDV1 and TRDJ1, with TRDD3 identical over 11 junction bases. Sequenced sample: non-Vgamma9Vdelta2 gamma-delta T cells from infant blood. CDR3 reads: CALGVGLQDYWGISKESYTDKLIF. Read as DNA, the sequence is TGTGCTCTTGGGGTAGGCCTTCAGGACTACTGGGGGATAAGTAAGGAATCGTACACCGATAAACTCATCTTT.